The 10 T cell receptor beta chains reported below all come from one sample, sequenced in a study of cytomegalovirus exposure and HLA in healthy donors. The protocol was immunoSEQ multiplex PCR, while the TCRdb copy is restricted to in-frame clones and leaves out a portion. The table lists about 360,000 clones, roughly 90% of them singletons, with 0.83% in the top ten. Source material: PBMCs. Receptors originate from a woman between 18 and 30 years old in good health and CMV-seronegative.

This sequence joins TRBV27 and TRBJ2-7, with TRBD2 matching 12 bases. Germline assignment: CDR1 MNHEY and CDR2 SMNVEV (reference sequence). The CDR3 is 13 residues long. V lost 10 bases to trimming and J lost 3 bases; unmatched junction nucleotides: 4. The CDR3 DNA sequence: TGTGCCACCTCACTAGCGGGAGGCTACGAGCAGTACTTC. Translation: CATSLAGGYEQYF.

V gene TRBV5-1 combines with J gene TRBJ2-3; D unresolved. Germline values: CDR1 SGHRS, CDR2 YFSETQ. With 6 bases removed from V and 1 base from J, the gap between germline ends came to 12 bases. This CDR3 is 14 amino acids long. The CDR3 loop reads CASNNLWRTDTQYF. The CDR3 DNA follows: TGCGCCAGCAACAACCTCTGGCGCACAGATACGCAGTATTTT.

V usage is TRBV6-4 and J usage is TRBJ2-1; 16 nucleotides line up with TRBD2. The CDR3 length is 16 residues. With 6 bases clipped from V and 9 bases from J, the junction kept 8 bases outside the gene matches. CDR1 and CDR2 from the germline V gene are MRHNA and SNTAGT. CDR3 sequence reads: CASSPGLAGGPGEQFF. The CDR3 DNA follows: TGTGCCAGCAGCCCGGGACTAGCGGGAGGGCCGGGTGAGCAGTTCTTC.

This clone was seen a few times. The chain employs TRBV27 and TRBJ1-1; TRBD1 matches 7 bases. This CDR3 region has 14 residues. Germline V gene lookup returns CDR1 MNHEY and CDR2 SMNVEV (reference sequence). The trim removed 7 bases at V and 2 bases at J, leaving 7 bases unmatched. The CDR3 region is CASTQTGFNTEAFF. The CDR3 DNA sequence: TGTGCCAGCACCCAGACAGGGTTCAACACTGAAGCTTTCTTT.

The rearrangement joins TRBV2 to TRBJ2-3, with TRBD2 matching over 7 bases. V lost 6 bases and J lost 2; bases outside the gene matches: 8. This CDR3 has 15 amino acids. The V gene's germline CDR1 is SNHLY and CDR2 FYNNEI. The CDR3 loop reads CASSASGGSTDTQYF. The CDR3 DNA reads TGTGCCAGCAGCGCCTCGGGGGGTTCCACAGATACGCAGTATTTT.

The chain joins TRBV27 to TRBJ2-3; perhaps TRBD2 as D (6 bases). Germline V gene data show CDR1 as MNHEY and CDR2 as SMNVEV (reference sequence). The CDR3 extends over 18 amino acids. The V end lost 5 bases, the J end lost 2 bases, and 23 bases lay between the germline ends. The CDR3 DNA follows: TGTGCCAGCAGTATAATTCCTGTCGGGGACTCTGTCACAGATACGCAGTATTTT. This translates into CASSIIPVGDSVTDTQYF.

This chain joins TRBV5-4 and TRBJ1-2; 7 nucleotides agree with TRBD1. From germline, CDR1 is SGHNT and CDR2 YYREEE (reference sequence). This CDR3 has 15 amino acids. Trimming cost V 3 bases and J 1 base; bases outside gene matches: 6. The CDR3 sequence is CASSYAGTDNYGYTF. CDR3 DNA sequence: TGTGCCAGCAGCTACGCGGGGACAGATAACTATGGCTACACCTTC.

The chain joins TRBV7-6 to TRBJ1-1, with 7 bases lining up with TRBD1. V was pared by 5 bases and J by 8 bases, with 8 bases of the junction left unmatched. Germline lookup yields CDR1 SGHVS and CDR2 FNYEAQ. This CDR3 is 13 amino acids long. The CDR3 DNA is TGTGCCAGCAGCCCCAGGGGGTATGCGGAAGCTTTCTTT. Amino acids: CASSPRGYAEAFF.

The chain uses TRBV5-1 and TRBJ1-2; 9 bases are shared with TRBD1. Germline V gene data show CDR1 as SGHRS and CDR2 as YFSETQ. The CDR3 runs 14 residues. Trimming removed 5 bases from V and 8 bases from J; junction bases left unmatched: 10. CDR3 sequence (DNA): TGCGCCAGCAGGGATACAGGGGGCGCCGTGGGCTACACCTTC. The encoded protein is CASRDTGGAVGYTF. Filled out from reference TRBV5-1 and TRBJ1-2, the complete variable domain reads KAGVTQTPRYLIKTRGQQVTLSCSPISGHRSVSWYQQTPGQGLQFLFEYFSETQRNKGNFPGRFSGRQFSNSRSEMNVSTLELGDSALYLCASRDTGGAVGYTFGSGTRLTVV.

The chain is built from TRBV5-1 and TRBJ1-1; the D is unclear. The CDR3 has 16 amino acids. V was clipped by 0 bases and J by 0 bases, with 12 bases between them. The germline V gene encodes CDR1 SGHRS and CDR2 YFSETQ. In nucleotides, the CDR3 is TGCGCCAGCAGCTTGGCGGCGGGCAGGCTGAACACTGAAGCTTTCTTT. Translating gives CASSLAAGRLNTEAFF.